This is a list of T cell receptor beta chains from one sample in a study of cytomegalovirus exposure and HLA in healthy donors. TCRdb's copy holds only in-frame clones and misses some; the assay was immunoSEQ multiplex PCR. The sample shows about 160,000 clones, around 80% of them seen only once. The sample was PBMCs. These receptors all come from a man aged 35 to 55 in good health and CMV-seronegative. Each CDR3 is given with its conserved first and last residue.

v_call	j_call	cdr3_aa
TRBV2	TRBJ2-2	CAIPAGRGGTGELFF
TRBV4-3	TRBJ2-7	CASSQEAGETYEQYF
TRBV4-3	TRBJ2-7	CASSQRTGTGGIEQYF
TRBV29-1	TRBJ1-1	CSVVMAGTEAFF
TRBV27	TRBJ1-5	CASSLSSGGNLPQHF
TRBV6-1	TRBJ1-2	CASSERWTATNYGYTF
TRBV27	TRBJ2-1	CASSSWGGRVLSYNEQFF
TRBV6-5	NA	CASSYRGQAYEQYF
TRBV25-1	TRBJ1-4	CASSPSYEKLFF
TRBV5-8	TRBJ2-1	CASSSSQSSSYNEQFF
TRBV9	TRBJ1-2	CASSPTRGPLYGYTF
TRBV5-4	TRBJ2-6	CASSFEGGGYNVLTF
TRBV6-5	TRBJ2-7	CASSPQYEQYF
TRBV6-4	TRBJ2-6	CASSDSNRPSGANVLTF
TRBV30	TRBJ2-1	CAWTDRSYNEQFF
TRBV7-9	TRBJ2-7	CASSLGTAPGQYF
TRBV2	TRBJ2-7	CASGPAGRSYEQYF
TRBV5-1	TRBJ2-5	CASSTGGLAGSQETQYF
TRBV7-8	TRBJ1-6	CASSLAMSNSPLHF
TRBV6-1	TRBJ2-7	CASSDQGFFTYEQYF
TRBV9	TRBJ1-2	CASSEQPANYGYTF
TRBV6-5	TRBJ1-1	CASSYSGSTEAFF
TRBV5-1	TRBJ2-5	CASSNNELGETQYF
TRBV7-9	TRBJ2-7	CASSLLLGQGAHEQYF
TRBV30	TRBJ1-1	CAWSRWAEAFF
TRBV5-1	TRBJ2-3	CASSPGLAGGRDTQYF